The 20 T cell receptor beta chains below come from one sample, sequenced in a study of cytomegalovirus exposure and HLA in healthy donors. This PCR relied on a set of 60 Vbeta primers and 13 Jbeta primers. Assay: immunoSEQ multiplex PCR; the TCRdb copy retains only in-frame clones and omits some. The sample has roughly 100,000 clones, approximately 69% seen once; the top ten hold roughly 21%. The specimen was PBMCs. Receptors were obtained from a woman aged 45 to 65 in good health and CMV-seropositive.

The chain carries TRBV15 and TRBJ2-1; 11 bases agree with TRBD1. The CDR3 extends over 16 amino acids. J was trimmed by 9 bases and V by 1 base; bases with no gene match: 8. Germline loops: CDR1 LNHNV, CDR2 YYDKDF (reference sequence). This CDR3 is CATSRGTGGGTGEQFF. The CDR3 bases are TGTGCCACCAGCAGAGGGACAGGGGGCGGTACAGGTGAGCAGTTCTTC.

The rearrangement links TRBV7-7 to TRBJ2-2, with 8 bases fitting TRBD2. The CDR3 length is 16 residues. Germline assignment: CDR1 SSHAT and CDR2 FNYEAQ (reference sequence). J lost 0 bases, V lost 5 bases, and 5 bases had no gene match. The CDR3 DNA is TGTGCCAGCAGCCTCATAGCGGGGCCGAACACCGGGGAGCTGTTTTTT. It is translated as CASSLIAGPNTGELFF.

The chain links TRBV20-1 to TRBJ1-1, with D perhaps matching TRBD1 (6 bases). The germline V gene encodes CDR1 DFQATT and CDR2 SNEGSKA (reference sequence). V dropped 3 bases and J dropped 7 bases, with 9 bases sitting between them. The CDR3 runs to 11 residues. CDR3 bases: TGCAGTGCTAGGACGGACAGTGAAGCTTTCTTT. The encoded protein is CSARTDSEAFF.

This clone was counted many times. V usage is TRBV7-6 and J usage is TRBJ1-5; D is uncertain. Looked up from germline, CDR1 is SGHVS and CDR2 is FNYEAQ. This CDR3 contains 15 residues. V was pared by 1 base and J by 4 bases, with 11 bases between. The CDR3 here is CASSLEDSRNQPQHF. Here the CDR3 DNA reads TGTGCCAGCAGCTTAGAGGACTCGAGGAATCAGCCCCAGCATTTT.

The chain has TRBV5-1 and TRBJ2-3; 16 bases line up with TRBD2. Trimming removed 4 bases from V and 0 bases from J; junction bases left unmatched: 5. The CDR3 extends over 18 amino acids. The germline V gene encodes CDR1 SGHRS and CDR2 YFSETQ. CDR3: CASSLGLAGGFSTDTQYF. DNA of the CDR3: TGCGCCAGCAGCCTGGGACTAGCGGGGGGGTTTAGCACAGATACGCAGTATTTT.

The chain recombines TRBV11-2 with TRBJ1-1, with D uncertain. The CDR3 contains 13 residues. Trimming pared 1 base from V and 5 bases from J, leaving 8 bases between. Germline CDR1 SGHAT, CDR2 FQNNGV. The CDR3 DNA sequence: TGTGCCAGCAGCTTAGTAGTTTTGACTGAAGCTTTCTTT. This gives the protein CASSLVVLTEAFF.

This chain connects TRBV28 to TRBJ1-1; 7 nucleotides align to TRBD1. CDR1 MDHEN and CDR2 SYDVKM come from the germline V gene. V dropped 5 bases and J dropped 1; count of bases not matched to a gene: 10. The CDR3 covers 16 residues. The DNA for the CDR3 is TGTGCCAGCAGTCCGACTCACAGGGGAGAGAACACTGAAGCTTTCTTT. Translated, it gives CASSPTHRGENTEAFF.

In this sample, this clone turned up once. The rearrangement joins TRBV9 to TRBJ2-2; D remains unclear. The V end lost 0 bases, the J end lost 4 bases, and 7 bases lay between the germline ends. This CDR3 has 14 amino acids. Germline values: CDR1 SGDLS, CDR2 YYNGEE. CDR3 sequence (DNA): TGTGCCAGCAGCGTAGGCCAGGCCACCGGGGAGCTGTTTTTT. It codes for CASSVGQATGELFF. Drawing the rest from reference TRBV9 and TRBJ2-2, the complete variable domain is DSGVTQTPKHLITATGQRVTLRCSPRSGDLSVYWYQQSLDQGLQFLIQYYNGEERAKGNILERFSAQQFPDLHSELNLSSLELGDSALYFCASSVGQATGELFFGEGSRLTVL.

This chain connects TRBV5-1 to TRBJ2-7; tentatively, D is TRBD1 (6 bases). V was cut by 2 bases and J by 0 bases, with 12 bases left in between. Germline V lookup: CDR1 SGHRS, CDR2 YFSETQ. The CDR3 extends over 15 amino acids. The CDR3 loop reads CASSLDPRGSYEQYF. CDR3 DNA sequence: TGCGCCAGCAGCTTAGATCCCAGGGGCTCCTACGAGCAGTACTTC.

In this sample, this clone turned up a few times. This chain uses TRBV7-9 with TRBJ2-1; possibly TRBD1 for D (6 bases). Germline V gives CDR1 SEHNR, CDR2 FQNEAQ (reference sequence). The V end lost 1 base, the J end lost 7 bases, and 11 bases lay between the germline ends. The CDR3 covers 14 residues. CDR3 region: CASSLVAGVNEQFF. CDR3 bases: TGTGCCAGCAGCTTAGTTGCAGGGGTGAATGAGCAGTTCTTC.

V is TRBV2 and J is TRBJ1-1; 9 positions agree with TRBD1. Germline values: CDR1 SNHLY, CDR2 FYNNEI. The CDR3 contains 15 residues. V lost 5 bases, J lost 3 bases, and 7 bases stayed unmatched. The CDR3 bases are TGTGCCAGCAGTTCGGACAGGGGCGGTGACACTGAAGCTTTCTTT. Translating gives CASSSDRGGDTEAFF.

The chain employs TRBV6-5 and TRBJ1-6; D is unresolved. The CDR3 is made up of 13 amino acids. V gave up 2 bases and J gave up 15 bases, with 14 bases separating them. Germline V CDR1 and CDR2: MNHEY, SVGAGI. The CDR3, as DNA: TGTGCCAGCAGTTACCCGGGGATTCGGCGCCTCCACTTT. The encoded protein is CASSYPGIRRLHF.

The V and J genes are TRBV4-3 and TRBJ2-1; 10 bases align to TRBD1. This CDR3 spans 16 amino acids. The V segment lost 4 bases and the J segment 12 bases; nucleotides outside the gene matches: 15. Germline assignment: CDR1 LGHNA and CDR2 YSLEER. CDR3 amino acids: CASSPTAGQGRGGQFF. The CDR3 coding sequence is TGCGCCAGCAGCCCAACCGCGGGACAGGGGCGCGGAGGGCAGTTCTTC.

This clone was counted between two and nine times. The V gene is TRBV6-1, the J gene TRBJ1-6; unclear D gene. The CDR3 spans 13 residues. The V gene lost 0 bases and the J gene lost 9 bases, with 6 bases spanning the gap. Germline-derived CDR1 and CDR2 are MNHNS and SASEGT. The CDR3 nucleotides read TGTGCCAGCAGTGAAGCCAATTCTTCACCCCTCCACTTT. Translated: CASSEANSSPLHF.

The chain couples TRBV2 to TRBJ1-5; no clear D. Trimming left V 5 bases short and J 4 bases short, with 12 bases between. Germline V gene sequence: CDR1 SNHLY, CDR2 FYNNEI. The CDR3 sequence is 14 residues long. The chain's CDR3 is CASSSGVGNQPQHF. CDR3 DNA: TGTGCCAGCAGTTCCGGGGTTGGTAATCAGCCCCAGCATTTT.

The J gene is TRBJ2-7, the V gene TRBV29-1; D gene unclear. V was cut by 7 bases and J by 5 bases, with 15 bases left in between. The length of the CDR3 is 12 residues. Germline V CDR1 and CDR2: SQVTM, ANQGSEA. This CDR3 reads CSGNVVAHEQYF. The CDR3 DNA is TGCAGCGGGAACGTAGTAGCCCACGAGCAGTACTTC.

This clone occurred a few times. The chain couples TRBV29-1 to TRBJ2-3, with D possibly being TRBD1 (5 bases). V lost 2 bases, J lost 4 bases, and 16 bases lay in between. The CDR3 has 15 residues. The germline V gene encodes CDR1 SQVTM and CDR2 ANQGSEA. The CDR3 DNA sequence: TGCAGCGTTGAAAGTACAGAAGAAGGGGCAGATACGCAGTATTTT. It yields the protein CSVESTEEGADTQYF.

This chain connects TRBV27 to TRBJ1-2, with D perhaps matching TRBD1 (6 bases). V was clipped by 4 bases and J by 8 bases, with 17 bases between them. The CDR3 totals 14 residues. CDR1 and CDR2 from the germline V gene are MNHEY and SMNVEV (reference sequence). This CDR3 reads CASSSQGSYEGYTF. CDR3 sequence (DNA): TGTGCCAGCAGTTCACAGGGTTCGTACGAGGGCTACACCTTC.

The rearrangement links TRBV6-5 to TRBJ1-4; 7 nucleotides agree with TRBD1. This CDR3 is built from 15 residues. The germline gives CDR1 MNHEY, CDR2 SVGAGI. The V and J ends lost 1 base and 8 bases, in that order; junction bases with no gene match: 7. The chain's CDR3 is CASSYFAGGKEKLFF. The CDR3 DNA reads TGTGCCAGCAGTTACTTCGCAGGGGGGAAAGAAAAACTGTTTTTT.

The chain combines TRBV6-1 with TRBJ1-2; D is perhaps TRBD1 (5 bases). Trimming cost V 6 bases and J 4 bases, with 15 bases left between them. Germline V gives CDR1 MNHNS, CDR2 SASEGT. This CDR3 is 14 amino acids long. DNA of the CDR3: TGTGCCAGCAGGTCGTCCAGGGAGGGCTATGGCTACACCTTC. Protein product: CASRSSREGYGYTF.